The T cell receptor (beta chain) described here comes from a study of PD-1 blockade in classical Hodgkin lymphoma. Per the germline V gene, CDR1 is SGHRS and CDR2 is YFSETQ. With 4 bases clipped from V and 8 bases from J, the junction kept 8 bases outside the gene matches. The length of the CDR3 is 14 residues. This clone was picked up a small number of times. The sample's time point: cycle 4 day 1 (C4D1), after 5 to 7 weeks of nivolumab. Each patient experienced a relapse that followed autologous stem cell transplantation, and brentuximab vedotin exposure varied. Measured with immunoSEQ multiplex PCR; TCRdb has only the in-frame clones, and not every one. Of around 20,000 clones listed, around 84% were seen once; the top ten hold around 22%.

This receptor was taken from a human donor with classical Hodgkin lymphoma. Material: peripheral blood mononuclear cells (PBMCs), obtained before the fourth cycle of nivolumab. The chain uses TRBV5-1 and TRBJ1-2, with 10 bases matching TRBD1. The CDR3 nucleotides read TGCGCCAGCAGCCAAGACAGGGGGCTCGAAGGCTACACCTTC. Translation: CASSQDRGLEGYTF.